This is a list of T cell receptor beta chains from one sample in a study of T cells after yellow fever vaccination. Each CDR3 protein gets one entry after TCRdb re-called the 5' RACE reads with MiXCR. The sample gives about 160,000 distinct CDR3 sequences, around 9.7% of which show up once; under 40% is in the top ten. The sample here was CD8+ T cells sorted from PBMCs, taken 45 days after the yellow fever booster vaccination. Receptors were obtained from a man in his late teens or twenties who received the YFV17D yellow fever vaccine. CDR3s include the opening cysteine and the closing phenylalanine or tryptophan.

CASSSQSGELFF | TRBV12-3/TRBV12-4
CASSFFGPQETQYF | TRBV7-7
CASSSDSLYGYTF | TRBV7-9
CASSLGGADQPQHF | TRBV12-3/TRBV12-4
CASSSEDRVFRMSGGLFF | TRBV12-3/TRBV12-4
CASGRVFGPTDTQYF | TRBV12-3/TRBV12-4
CASSSTSGGALFYNEQFF | TRBV7-9
CASSLSYPGLAGGPIETQYF | TRBV11-2
CASSLGGSGYGYTF | TRBV4-3
CASTVSWGSSYNEQFF | TRBV27
CASSSDRDYQETQYF | TRBV7-9
CASSLMGLSGNTIYF | TRBV5-4
CASSLVGAGDQETQYF | TRBV7-9
CASSLLLAGGIAYEQYF | TRBV12-3/TRBV12-4
CASSFEGAPSRNEQFF | TRBV7-9
CASSLRNFNTEAFF | TRBV28
CASSHQDRANTDTQYF | TRBV23-1
CASSLEEGRAFF | TRBV4-1
CASGLAGAGELFF | TRBV12-5
CASSELAGEIDTQYF | TRBV6-4
CASSFSGDPNGDEQFF | TRBV12-3/TRBV12-4
CASSSGQYIQYF | TRBV7-9
CASSLSWGAEAFF | TRBV27
CASSSGLAGLKETQYF | TRBV5-1
CASSLDLAGGSNEQFF | TRBV11-2
CASSSGGSYEQYF | TRBV27
CASWATNYNEQFF | TRBV5-1
CASSLGRRNQETQYF | TRBV7-8
CASSYSNVGYTF | TRBV6-2/TRBV6-3
CASSLVNRPESSYEQYF | TRBV7-9
CASSLGGHTDTQYF | TRBV25-1
CASSGLASGANVLTF | TRBV4-1
CASSYSGSQPQHF | TRBV6-5
CASSQDSGADQPQHF | TRBV4-3
CASSLAGGPGANVLTF | TRBV7-9
CASSHAGTGTAEAFF | TRBV4-1
CAISSGSYNEQFF | TRBV10-3
CASSSTGVSPLHF | TRBV6-5
CASSLTSMPAPDTQYF | TRBV7-6
CASSRRMGREQYF | TRBV7-6
CASSYGQVNEQYF | TRBV6-6
CASSTSGGLETQYF | TRBV6-5
CASSLVLRETQYF | TRBV6-2/TRBV6-3
CASSHRDSPSGNTIYF | TRBV4-2
CASSYRNRGGTEAFF | TRBV6-5
CASSQYRTASYGYTF | TRBV4-3
CASSVGGSEAFF | TRBV9
CASSLQGAPEKLFF | TRBV7-9
CASSPRTLGHSTNEKLFF | TRBV3-1
CAISAEGEDTEAFF | TRBV10-3
CAGGPSGAANEQYF | TRBV10-3